The sequence of this T cell receptor (beta chain) was determined in a study of blood T cells in healthy people across ages. General study points: It was not possible, with unsorted PBMCs, to conclusively compare naive and antigen-experienced cells.

Next came a second PCR, run for about 7 to 12 cycles, which used a sample-barcoded 5' primer along with a J-beta primer mix. TCRdb itself ran the 5' RACE reads through MiXCR, one entry per CDR3 protein. The sample lists 1.5 million to 2 million distinct CDR3 sequences; around half were seen once. This clonotype was seen more than once but under ten times. As yet, its antigen is unknown. Germline assignment: CDR1 SGHTA and CDR2 FQGNSA. Between the trimmed V and J ends, which lost 0 bases and 10 bases, there was a span of 6 bases. The length of the CDR3 is 12 residues. This clonotype originated in a woman aged 40 to 50 in good health. The rearrangement uses TRBV7-2 and TRBJ1-4; no clear D gene. Input material: blood. In nucleotides, the CDR3 is TGTGCCAGCAGCTTAGCGGCCGGAAAACTGTTTTTT. Encoded protein: CASSLAAGKLFF.